The TCR beta chain under discussion was sequenced for a study of shared clonotypes between healthy human individuals. On the study more broadly: The study drew on a couple of women and a few men aged 18 to 49 as donors.

The germline V gene encodes CDR1 SGHRS and CDR2 YFSETQ. Germline trimming cut 5 bases from V and 3 bases from J; bases unmatched to any gene: 11. This CDR3 has 15 amino acids. The donors were adults (healthy and HIV-negative) with no recent acute infections or vaccinations. Genomic DNA of unsorted samples came from roughly 90 million PBMCs. Sequenced by immunoSEQ multiplex PCR; TCRdb stores in-frame clones only, minus some. The data hold 450,000 to 500,000 clones, with approximately 79% observed a single time. The chain employs TRBV5-1 and TRBJ2-7; TRBD1 matches at 7 bases. The specimen was PBMCs. The origin of this receptor is a woman aged 40 to 50 in good health. Some clones in this sample may be carry-over from other donors' samples. CDR3 sequence: CASSPRQGRHYEQYF. The CDR3 region has the DNA TGCGCCAGCAGTCCTCGACAGGGAAGGCACTACGAGCAGTACTTC.